The rows below give T cell receptor beta chains drawn from one sample of a study of blood T cell repertoires in COVID-19. Here immunoSEQ multiplex PCR was the method, and the copy in TCRdb shows in-frame clones only, minus some. The sample yields more than 150,000 clones, roughly four fifths seen once. The sequencing sample was made of peripheral blood. The source is a man aged 65 to 85 who had recovered from COVID-19. CDR3s leave out the opening cysteine and the closing phenylalanine or tryptophan. Rows may omit the clone size; those that give it use once, few, many or a size class.

size: NA; V: TRBV2; J: TRBJ2-5; CDR3: ASTGPLAVQETQY
size: NA; V: TRBV7-9; J: TRBJ2-7; CDR3: ASSPINRAPGEQY
size: NA; V: TRBV30; J: TRBJ1-1; CDR3: AWSVLVQAAENTEAF
size: NA; V: TRBV18; J: TRBJ2-1; CDR3: ASSVSGAGGTYSYNEQF
size: NA; V: TRBV7-8; J: TRBJ2-1; CDR3: ASSWRETADEQF
size: NA; V: TRBV11-2; J: TRBJ1-5; CDR3: ASSLGQNQPQH
size: NA; V: TRBV7-9; J: TRBJ2-6; CDR3: ATRRGAGANVLT
size: NA; V: TRBV24-1; J: TRBJ2-1; CDR3: ATSGGLASYNEQF
size: NA; V: TRBV7-6; J: TRBJ2-7; CDR3: ASSLDRARSNEQY
size: NA; V: TRBV28; J: TRBJ2-1; CDR3: ASSLMSNGEQF
size: NA; V: TRBV29-1; J: TRBJ2-3; CDR3: SAMRGSTDTQY
size: once; V: TRBV6-5; J: TRBJ2-7; CDR3: ASSYSTTGNTYEQY
size: NA; V: TRBV7-2; J: TRBJ2-7; CDR3: ASSPGLAGRSSYEQY
size: few; V: TRBV28; J: TRBJ2-7; CDR3: ASSLPGQGSGEQY
size: NA; V: TRBV5-5; J: TRBJ2-4; CDR3: ASSLGGENIQY
size: once; V: TRBV5-4; J: TRBJ1-3; CDR3: ASSRPSDSFSGNTIY
size: NA; V: TRBV6-6; J: TRBJ1-1; CDR3: ASKSQPGQGEAF
size: NA; V: TRBV9; J: TRBJ2-3; CDR3: ASSVVGSGAPDTQY
size: NA; V: TRBV7-3; J: TRBJ2-1; CDR3: ASSPRRGNEQF
size: NA; V: TRBV5-8; J: TRBJ2-7; CDR3: ASSLTSGAYEQY
size: NA; V: TRBV7-9; J: TRBJ2-7; CDR3: ASSLEPGNSYEQY
size: NA; V: TRBV5-1; J: TRBJ2-7; CDR3: ASSIVAGGSYEQY
size: once; V: TRBV3-1/TRBV3-2; J: TRBJ2-1; CDR3: ASSQDLAGAGEQF
size: NA; V: TRBV5-4; J: TRBJ1-2; CDR3: ASSFAGNYGYT
size: NA; V: TRBV5-1; J: TRBJ2-7; CDR3: ASSPRASDSYEQY
size: NA; V: TRBV5-1; J: TRBJ2-7; CDR3: ASSSGTGAYEQY
size: few; V: TRBV7-9; J: TRBJ2-2; CDR3: ASSFLQALLF
size: few; V: TRBV10-3; J: TRBJ2-3; CDR3: AIRSNGLAGGPITDTQY
size: NA; V: TRBV12-3/TRBV12-4; J: TRBJ1-4; CDR3: ATGFAAEKLF
size: NA; V: TRBV5-1; J: TRBJ2-2; CDR3: ASSLDRVINGELF
size: NA; V: TRBV6-5; J: TRBJ1-4; CDR3: ASSYFTGTNEKLF
size: NA; V: TRBV12-3/TRBV12-4; J: TRBJ1-5; CDR3: ASRSDNNQPQH
size: NA; V: TRBV18; J: TRBJ2-5; CDR3: ASSPGTGDGETQY
size: NA; V: TRBV28; J: TRBJ2-3; CDR3: ASQTSGTDTQY
size: NA; V: TRBV9; J: TRBJ1-1; CDR3: ASSVVYHPTEAF